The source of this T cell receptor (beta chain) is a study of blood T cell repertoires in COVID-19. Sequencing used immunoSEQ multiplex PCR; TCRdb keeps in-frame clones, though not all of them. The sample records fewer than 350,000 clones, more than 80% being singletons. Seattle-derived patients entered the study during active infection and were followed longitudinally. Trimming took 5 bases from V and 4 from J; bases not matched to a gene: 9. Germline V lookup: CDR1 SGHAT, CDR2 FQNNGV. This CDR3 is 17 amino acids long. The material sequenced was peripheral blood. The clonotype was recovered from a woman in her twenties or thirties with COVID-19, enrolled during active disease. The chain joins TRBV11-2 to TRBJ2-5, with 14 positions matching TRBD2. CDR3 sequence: CASSPFAGTSGRETQYF. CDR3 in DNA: TGTGCCAGCAGCCCCTTTGCCGGGACTAGCGGGAGAGAGACCCAGTACTTC.